A selection of T cell receptor beta chains follows, all from one sample in a study of T cell responses to AZD1222 COVID-19 vaccine. Produced via immunoSEQ multiplex PCR; TCRdb's table is partial and in-frame only. The sample carries about 120,000 clones, approximately 90% recorded once. The material sequenced was peripheral blood, taken on day 0 of AZD1222 vaccination. The source is an adult in good health. Each CDR3 is given with its conserved first and last residue. Each record gives: J gene, CDR3 length, V gene, clone size, D gene, CDR3 protein, CDR3 DNA. A D gene is named only where the DNA matches it firmly. For some rows the clone size is stated as once, few or many, or as a class when expanded; others skip it.

J gene: TRBJ1-5
CDR3 length: 14
V gene: TRBV19
clone size: few
D gene: NA
CDR3 protein: CASRRTLSNQPQHF
CDR3 DNA: TGTGCCAGTAGGCGCACCTTATCCAATCAGCCCCAGCATTTT

J gene: TRBJ2-1
CDR3 length: 12
V gene: TRBV10-3
clone size: NA
D gene: NA
CDR3 protein: CAIKDIYNEQFF
CDR3 DNA: TGTGCCATCAAGGATATCTACAATGAGCAGTTCTTC

J gene: TRBJ1-6
CDR3 length: 17
V gene: TRBV5-8
clone size: NA
D gene: NA
CDR3 protein: CASSSLTLGVYNSPLHF
CDR3 DNA: TGTGCCAGCAGCTCTTTGACTCTCGGGGTCTATAATTCACCCCTCCACTTT

J gene: TRBJ1-2
CDR3 length: 13
V gene: TRBV3-1/TRBV3-2
clone size: NA
D gene: NA
CDR3 protein: CASNHGTPYGYTF
CDR3 DNA: TGTGCCAGCAATCACGGGACACCGTATGGCTACACCTTC

J gene: TRBJ2-1
CDR3 length: 13
V gene: TRBV7-9
clone size: NA
D gene: TRBD1
CDR3 protein: CASSSKGGDEQFF
CDR3 DNA: TGTGCCAGCAGCTCCAAAGGGGGCGATGAGCAGTTCTTC

J gene: TRBJ2-3
CDR3 length: 11
V gene: TRBV12-3/TRBV12-4
clone size: NA
D gene: NA
CDR3 protein: CASTQTDTQYF
CDR3 DNA: TGTGCCAGCACCCAGACAGATACGCAGTATTTT

J gene: TRBJ1-4
CDR3 length: 16
V gene: TRBV18
clone size: NA
D gene: NA
CDR3 protein: CASSLAVVGSNEKLFF
CDR3 DNA: TGTGCCAGCTCACTTGCAGTGGTCGGGTCTAATGAAAAACTGTTTTTT

J gene: TRBJ1-2
CDR3 length: 15
V gene: TRBV7-3
clone size: NA
D gene: NA
CDR3 protein: CASSLLGNPEGGYTF
CDR3 DNA: TGTGCCAGCAGCTTATTGGGCAATCCCGAGGGAGGCTACACCTTC

J gene: TRBJ1-1
CDR3 length: 12
V gene: TRBV5-4
clone size: NA
D gene: NA
CDR3 protein: CASSLATTEAFF
CDR3 DNA: TGTGCCAGCAGCTTGGCAACGACTGAAGCTTTCTTT

J gene: TRBJ1-3
CDR3 length: 15
V gene: TRBV9
clone size: NA
D gene: NA
CDR3 protein: CASSVDGKPRNTIYF
CDR3 DNA: TGTGCCAGCAGCGTAGATGGGAAGCCGAGAAACACCATATATTTT

J gene: TRBJ1-1
CDR3 length: 14
V gene: TRBV29-1
clone size: NA
D gene: TRBD1
CDR3 protein: CSVAKGQVNTEAFF
CDR3 DNA: TGCAGCGTTGCTAAGGGACAGGTGAACACTGAAGCTTTCTTT

J gene: TRBJ1-6
CDR3 length: 12
V gene: TRBV6-1
clone size: NA
D gene: NA
CDR3 protein: CASSDGTLGAHF
CDR3 DNA: TGTGCCAGCAGTGACGGGACCCTAGGAGCCCACTTT

J gene: TRBJ1-2
CDR3 length: 15
V gene: TRBV30
clone size: once
D gene: NA
CDR3 protein: CAWSGRGAGGYGYTF
CDR3 DNA: TGTGCCTGGAGTGGCCGTGGAGCAGGAGGGTATGGCTACACCTTC

J gene: TRBJ1-1
CDR3 length: 16
V gene: TRBV5-1
clone size: NA
D gene: NA
CDR3 protein: CASSPWAGQGRTEAFF
CDR3 DNA: TGCGCCAGCAGCCCCTGGGCTGGGCAGGGTCGGACTGAAGCTTTCTTT

J gene: TRBJ1-5
CDR3 length: 14
V gene: TRBV19
clone size: NA
D gene: NA
CDR3 protein: CASSWQGTDQPQHF
CDR3 DNA: TGTGCCAGTAGTTGGCAGGGTACCGATCAGCCCCAGCATTTT

J gene: TRBJ2-2
CDR3 length: 15
V gene: TRBV3-1/TRBV3-2
clone size: few
D gene: NA
CDR3 protein: CASSLNTGIAGELFF
CDR3 DNA: TGTGCCAGCAGCCTCAATACCGGTATTGCCGGGGAGCTGTTTTTT

J gene: TRBJ2-7
CDR3 length: 17
V gene: TRBV30
clone size: NA
D gene: TRBD2
CDR3 protein: CAWAGRRGGLTGGEQYF
CDR3 DNA: TGTGCCTGGGCTGGAAGGCGGGGGGGCCTCACAGGAGGCGAGCAGTACTTC

J gene: TRBJ1-1
CDR3 length: 14
V gene: TRBV7-8
clone size: NA
D gene: TRBD1
CDR3 protein: CASSLAQGIAEAFF
CDR3 DNA: TGTGCCAGCAGCTTAGCACAGGGGATCGCTGAAGCTTTCTTT

J gene: TRBJ2-3
CDR3 length: 15
V gene: TRBV24-1
clone size: NA
D gene: NA
CDR3 protein: CATSDSGVGTDTQYF
CDR3 DNA: TGTGCCACCAGTGATTCCGGGGTAGGCACAGATACGCAGTATTTT

J gene: TRBJ2-7
CDR3 length: 11
V gene: TRBV6-4
clone size: NA
D gene: NA
CDR3 protein: CASIGPYEQYF
CDR3 DNA: TGTGCCAGCATAGGCCCCTACGAGCAGTACTTC

J gene: TRBJ1-5
CDR3 length: 17
V gene: TRBV18
clone size: NA
D gene: TRBD1
CDR3 protein: CASSSVTGGRSNQPQHF
CDR3 DNA: TGTGCCAGCTCATCCGTGACAGGGGGCAGAAGCAATCAGCCCCAGCATTTT

J gene: TRBJ1-3
CDR3 length: 13
V gene: TRBV5-1
clone size: NA
D gene: TRBD1
CDR3 protein: CASTGTGGNTIYF
CDR3 DNA: TGCGCCAGCACCGGGACAGGCGGAAACACCATATATTTT

J gene: TRBJ2-3
CDR3 length: 13
V gene: TRBV5-4
clone size: NA
D gene: NA
CDR3 protein: CASSDGKGDTQYF
CDR3 DNA: TGTGCCAGCAGCGATGGCAAGGGAGATACGCAGTATTTT

J gene: TRBJ2-1
CDR3 length: 15
V gene: TRBV19
clone size: NA
D gene: TRBD1
CDR3 protein: CASSVTGTGVNEQFF
CDR3 DNA: TGTGCCAGTAGTGTAACCGGGACAGGGGTAAATGAGCAGTTCTTC

J gene: TRBJ2-3
CDR3 length: 16
V gene: TRBV11-1
clone size: NA
D gene: TRBD1
CDR3 protein: CASSSLDRGKADTQYF
CDR3 DNA: TGTGCCAGCAGCTCCCTGGACAGGGGGAAGGCAGATACGCAGTATTTT

J gene: TRBJ2-2
CDR3 length: 14
V gene: TRBV19
clone size: NA
D gene: NA
CDR3 protein: CASSVQTNTGELFF
CDR3 DNA: TGTGCCAGTAGTGTGCAGACGAACACCGGGGAGCTGTTTTTT

J gene: TRBJ2-2
CDR3 length: 13
V gene: TRBV18
clone size: NA
D gene: TRBD1
CDR3 protein: CASSRTGSGELFF
CDR3 DNA: TGTGCCAGCTCAAGGACAGGGTCCGGGGAGCTGTTTTTT

J gene: TRBJ2-7
CDR3 length: 13
V gene: TRBV5-1
clone size: NA
D gene: NA
CDR3 protein: CASSLGQLLEQYF
CDR3 DNA: TGCGCCAGCAGCTTGGGCCAGCTTCTCGAGCAGTACTTC

J gene: TRBJ2-1
CDR3 length: 11
V gene: TRBV19
clone size: NA
D gene: NA
CDR3 protein: CASSIGSKQFF
CDR3 DNA: TGTGCCAGTAGTATTGGGAGTAAGCAGTTCTTC

J gene: TRBJ2-7
CDR3 length: 15
V gene: TRBV28
clone size: NA
D gene: TRBD2
CDR3 protein: CASSLSAGGSYEQYF
CDR3 DNA: TGTGCCAGCAGTTTATCGGCGGGGGGTTCCTACGAGCAGTACTTC

J gene: TRBJ2-1
CDR3 length: 15
V gene: TRBV19
clone size: NA
D gene: NA
CDR3 protein: CASSSSGGPTSEQFF
CDR3 DNA: TGTGCCAGTAGTTCCTCTGGCGGACCGACGTCTGAGCAGTTCTTC

J gene: TRBJ1-4
CDR3 length: 16
V gene: TRBV5-1
clone size: once
D gene: NA
CDR3 protein: CASSSQPEVSNEKLFF
CDR3 DNA: TGCGCCAGCAGCTCCCAACCCGAAGTTTCCAATGAAAAACTGTTTTTT

J gene: TRBJ2-7
CDR3 length: 15
V gene: TRBV7-2
clone size: NA
D gene: TRBD2
CDR3 protein: CASSSLASGLYEQYF
CDR3 DNA: TGTGCCAGCAGCTCTCTAGCTAGCGGGCTCTACGAGCAGTACTTC

J gene: TRBJ1-5
CDR3 length: 13
V gene: TRBV12-3/TRBV12-4
clone size: NA
D gene: NA
CDR3 protein: CASTSSGTQPQHF
CDR3 DNA: TGTGCCAGCACCTCCAGTGGAACCCAGCCCCAGCATTTT

J gene: TRBJ2-1
CDR3 length: 15
V gene: TRBV5-1
clone size: NA
D gene: NA
CDR3 protein: CASTGFSNEVYEQFF
CDR3 DNA: TGCGCCAGCACCGGGTTTAGTAACGAGGTCTATGAGCAGTTCTTC

J gene: TRBJ2-7
CDR3 length: 17
V gene: TRBV6-2/TRBV6-3
clone size: NA
D gene: TRBD1
CDR3 protein: CASSSGTGGYSSYEQYF
CDR3 DNA: TGTGCCAGCAGCTCCGGGACAGGGGGCTATAGCTCCTACGAGCAGTACTTC

J gene: TRBJ1-2
CDR3 length: 14
V gene: TRBV7-2
clone size: NA
D gene: NA
CDR3 protein: CASSSDPSNYGYTF
CDR3 DNA: TGTGCCAGCAGCTCAGACCCCTCAAACTATGGCTACACCTTC

J gene: TRBJ1-2
CDR3 length: 16
V gene: TRBV3-1/TRBV3-2
clone size: NA
D gene: TRBD1
CDR3 protein: CASSREVDRVGYGYTF
CDR3 DNA: TGTGCCAGCAGCCGGGAGGTGGACAGGGTTGGTTATGGCTACACCTTC

J gene: TRBJ1-4
CDR3 length: 14
V gene: TRBV7-9
clone size: once
D gene: TRBD1
CDR3 protein: CASSETGGNEKLFF
CDR3 DNA: TGTGCCAGCAGCGAAACAGGGGGTAATGAAAAACTGTTTTTT

J gene: TRBJ1-3
CDR3 length: 16
V gene: TRBV21-1
clone size: NA
D gene: NA
CDR3 protein: CASSKGTAFSGNTIYF
CDR3 DNA: TGTGCCAGCAGCAAAGGCACAGCCTTCTCTGGAAACACCATATATTTT

J gene: TRBJ2-7
CDR3 length: 14
V gene: TRBV27
clone size: NA
D gene: TRBD2
CDR3 protein: CASSAGGIPYEQYF
CDR3 DNA: TGTGCCAGCAGTGCGGGGGGGATCCCCTACGAGCAGTACTTC

J gene: TRBJ2-7
CDR3 length: 14
V gene: TRBV5-6
clone size: NA
D gene: NA
CDR3 protein: CASSSTGHFSEQYF
CDR3 DNA: TGTGCCAGCAGCTCGACGGGACACTTCTCCGAGCAGTACTTC

J gene: TRBJ1-2
CDR3 length: 17
V gene: TRBV6-6
clone size: NA
D gene: NA
CDR3 protein: CASSPPGTLILNYGYTF
CDR3 DNA: TGTGCCAGCAGTCCTCCAGGGACGCTTATCCTTAACTATGGCTACACCTTC

J gene: TRBJ2-5
CDR3 length: 15
V gene: TRBV6-2/TRBV6-3
clone size: NA
D gene: TRBD2
CDR3 protein: CASSYLAGASWTQYF
CDR3 DNA: TGTGCCAGCAGTTACCTAGCGGGGGCATCGTGGACCCAGTACTTC

J gene: TRBJ2-2
CDR3 length: 15
V gene: TRBV11-2
clone size: NA
D gene: NA
CDR3 protein: CASSPRGPNTGELFF
CDR3 DNA: TGTGCCAGCAGCCCCCGGGGTCCCAACACCGGGGAGCTGTTTTTT

J gene: TRBJ1-1
CDR3 length: 14
V gene: TRBV6-2/TRBV6-3
clone size: NA
D gene: NA
CDR3 protein: CASSWMRLNTEAFF
CDR3 DNA: TGTGCCAGCAGTTGGATGAGATTGAACACTGAAGCTTTCTTT

J gene: TRBJ2-2
CDR3 length: 14
V gene: TRBV11-2
clone size: NA
D gene: NA
CDR3 protein: CASSLSVGPGELFF
CDR3 DNA: TGTGCCAGCAGCTTGTCGGTCGGCCCCGGGGAGCTGTTTTTT

J gene: TRBJ2-7
CDR3 length: 14
V gene: TRBV5-1
clone size: NA
D gene: NA
CDR3 protein: CASSRGTESYEQYF
CDR3 DNA: TGCGCCAGCAGCCGGGGAACAGAATCCTACGAGCAGTACTTC

J gene: TRBJ2-2
CDR3 length: 15
V gene: TRBV4-3
clone size: NA
D gene: NA
CDR3 protein: CASSQGGQSTGELFF
CDR3 DNA: TGCGCCAGCAGCCAAGGGGGGCAGAGCACCGGGGAGCTGTTTTTT

J gene: TRBJ2-5
CDR3 length: 14
V gene: TRBV4-2
clone size: NA
D gene: TRBD2
CDR3 protein: CASSQVAGGETQYF
CDR3 DNA: TGTGCCAGCAGCCAAGTAGCGGGAGGCGAGACCCAGTACTTC

J gene: TRBJ1-3
CDR3 length: 15
V gene: TRBV5-4
clone size: NA
D gene: NA
CDR3 protein: CASSRGTNSGNTIYF
CDR3 DNA: TGTGCCAGCAGCCGCGGGACAAACTCTGGAAACACCATATATTTT

J gene: TRBJ2-7
CDR3 length: 14
V gene: TRBV5-1
clone size: NA
D gene: NA
CDR3 protein: CASSLIGTFNEQYF
CDR3 DNA: TGCGCCAGCAGCTTAATCGGGACTTTCAACGAGCAGTACTTC

J gene: TRBJ1-1
CDR3 length: 16
V gene: TRBV14
clone size: NA
D gene: NA
CDR3 protein: CASSLRTGGKYTEAFF
CDR3 DNA: TGTGCCAGCAGCCTTCGAACGGGGGGCAAATACACTGAAGCTTTCTTT

J gene: TRBJ2-3
CDR3 length: 16
V gene: TRBV6-2/TRBV6-3
clone size: NA
D gene: NA
CDR3 protein: CASSYYTGYYADTQYF
CDR3 DNA: TGTGCCAGCAGTTACTACACGGGTTATTATGCAGATACGCAGTATTTT

J gene: TRBJ1-2
CDR3 length: 14
V gene: TRBV2
clone size: NA
D gene: NA
CDR3 protein: CASHSGRGDYGYTF
CDR3 DNA: TGTGCCAGCCACTCTGGCAGGGGAGACTATGGCTACACCTTC

J gene: TRBJ2-1
CDR3 length: 15
V gene: TRBV7-6
clone size: NA
D gene: NA
CDR3 protein: CASSSRGAGYNEQFF
CDR3 DNA: TGTGCCAGCAGCTCACGGGGGGCTGGTTACAATGAGCAGTTCTTC

J gene: TRBJ1-1
CDR3 length: 13
V gene: TRBV12-3/TRBV12-4
clone size: NA
D gene: NA
CDR3 protein: CASSFQVNTEAFF
CDR3 DNA: TGTGCCAGCAGTTTCCAGGTTAACACTGAAGCTTTCTTT